Sequencing of this T cell receptor (beta chain) was carried out in a study of cytomegalovirus exposure and HLA in healthy donors. The PCR used 60 Vbeta and 13 Jbeta primers. Generated by immunoSEQ multiplex PCR, the TCRdb table keeps only in-frame clones and is missing some. The table records some 170,000 clones, roughly 79% of them present only once. The receptor was isolated from a woman aged 18-29 years in good health and CMV-seropositive. Material: PBMCs.

CDR3 DNA: TGCAGCGTTGCATCCGGGACAGGGAGAGAGACCCAGTACTTC. As protein: CSVASGTGRETQYF. The chain employs TRBV29-1 and TRBJ2-5; 9 nucleotides align to TRBD1. CDR1 is SQVTM, CDR2 ANQGSEA, per germline. The CDR3 is made up of 14 amino acids. J was trimmed by 4 bases and V by 4 bases; bases with no gene match: 7.